What follows describes a single T cell receptor beta chain. Its antigen is undetermined. Looked up from germline, CDR1 is SGHTA and CDR2 is FQGNSA. The CDR3 is 15 amino acids. Trimming left V 2 bases short and J 3 bases short, with 13 bases between. This specimen belongs to a study of T cells in Graves' hyperthyroidism and ophthalmopathy. Study-level results: From stable hyperthyroidism, ophthalmopathy was separated by a 13 V-J model.

The investigators amplified TCR beta CDR3 regions from RNA transcripts. Carried out on the TCR CDR3, a first-round RT-PCR used the HTBI primer set. TCRdb independently ran MiXCR on the multiplex PCR reads; one entry per CDR3 protein. The table records about 770,000 distinct CDR3 sequences, over 15% of them present only once. Any patient presenting with uncontrolled infection, other autoimmune disease, pregnancy or lactation was left out. Diagnoses used clinical symptoms, serum thyroxine and TRAb, thyroid ultrasound and orbital computed tomography. This TCR was recovered from a woman between 45 and 60 years old with Graves' hyperthyroidism that later progressed to Graves' ophthalmopathy. The chain is built from TRBV7-2 and TRBJ1-1, with a tentative D call TRBD1 (6 bases). What was sequenced was blood. Written as DNA, the CDR3 is TGTGCCAGCAGCTTATGGGGACAACGAGACACTGAAGCTTTCTTT. Protein product: CASSLWGQRDTEAFF.